This T cell receptor beta chain was found in a study of shared clonotypes between healthy human individuals. Only a few counts were recorded for this clone. Additional DNA sequences in this sample encode the identical CDR3. Clones were sequenced by immunoSEQ multiplex PCR, and TCRdb holds only the in-frame ones, with some missing. The sample has about 560,000 clones, about 80% seen once. CDR3 length: 16 amino acids. V was shortened by 1 base and J by 2 bases, with 11 bases between the two germline ends. The V gene's germline CDR1 is SGHTA and CDR2 FQGNSA. Sequencing used PBMCs. The chain carries TRBV7-2 and TRBJ1-4; a weak D match, TRBD1 (5 bases). The receptor's source is a woman in her thirties or forties in good health. Some clones in this sample may be carry-over from other donors' samples. Here the CDR3 reads CASSLGRGPTNEKLFF. CDR3 nucleotide sequence: TGTGCCAGCAGCTTAGGGCGGGGACCCACTAATGAAAAACTGTTTTTT.